This passage covers 21 T cell receptor beta chains from one sample sequenced in a study of blood T cells in healthy people across ages. A second PCR of about 7 to 11 cycles used a sample-barcoded 5' primer and a J-beta primer mix. TCRdb called the 5' RACE reads again in MiXCR, with one record for every CDR3 protein. The data contain some 700,000 distinct CDR3 sequences, around a fifth of them singletons. The source material was blood. Receptor source: a man in his 70s in good health.

Note on this clonotype: No conserved phenylalanine or tryptophan ends this CDR3, so it is likely a read error. The chain carries TRBV7-2 and TRBJ2-3; the match to TRBD2 covers 10 bases. Germline lookup yields CDR1 SGHTA and CDR2 FQGNSA. The CDR3 has 15 residues. CDR3 amino acids: CASSIAGGLADTQYL. The DNA for the CDR3 is TGTGCCAGCAGCATAGCGGGGGGACTCGCAGATACGCAGTATCTT.

In this sample, this clonotype turned up a few times. The V call is TRBV6-6, the J call TRBJ1-5; D is perhaps TRBD1 (5 bases). Germline CDR1 and CDR2: MNHNY and SVGAGI (reference sequence). This CDR3 region has 14 residues. Trimming took 2 bases from V and 5 from J, leaving 10 bases between them. The CDR3 spells CASSYGTYHQPQHF. CDR3 bases: TGTGCCAGCAGTTACGGGACCTATCATCAGCCCCAGCATTTT.

The chain carries TRBV5-5 and TRBJ2-5; 12 bases are shared with TRBD2. Germline CDR1 reads SGHKS; CDR2 reads YYEKEE (reference sequence). The CDR3 is 16 residues long. The trim removed 2 bases at V and 6 bases at J, leaving 8 bases unmatched. The CDR3 DNA reads as TGTGCCAGCAGCTTTTCTACCGGGACTAGCGGGCAGACCCAGTACTTC. It yields the protein CASSFSTGTSGQTQYF.

The chain recombines TRBV12-3 or TRBV12-4 with TRBJ2-5; D gene ambiguous. This CDR3 spans 12 amino acids. Between the trimmed V and J ends, which lost 5 bases and 4 bases, there was a span of 8 bases. DNA for the CDR3: TGTGCCAGCAGTGCGCAGATAGAGACCCAGTACTTC. Its translation: CASSAQIETQYF.

This clonotype is a singleton in its sample. The chain employs TRBV19 and TRBJ2-5, with no clear D. The CDR3 runs 14 residues. Germline assignment: CDR1 LNHDA and CDR2 SQIVND (reference sequence). V was pared by 3 bases and J by 4 bases, with 12 bases between. CDR3 in DNA: TGTGCCAGTAGTATTTTAGGGTGGGGAGAGACCCAGTACTTC. It yields the protein CASSILGWGETQYF.

The chain recombines TRBV5-1 with TRBJ1-1; 7 bases agree with TRBD1. The ends lost 0 bases at V and 5 bases at J; junction bases unmatched: 7. The CDR3 has 15 residues. Per the germline V gene, CDR1 is SGHRS and CDR2 is YFSETQ. CDR3 protein: CASSLARGARTEAFF. The CDR3 DNA is TGCGCCAGCAGCTTGGCCAGGGGGGCGCGGACTGAAGCTTTCTTT.

This clonotype was recorded at least ten times. The chain has TRBV29-1 and TRBJ1-1; 7 positions match TRBD1. There are 15 residues in the CDR3. CDR1 is SQVTM and CDR2 is ANQGSEA in the germline V gene. With V trimmed by 4 bases and J by 4 bases, 12 bases remained unmatched. CDR3 region: CSVVEGAKSGTEAFF. The CDR3 bases are TGCAGCGTTGTGGAGGGGGCAAAGAGTGGCACTGAAGCTTTCTTT.

This clonotype has more than one count but fewer than ten. The J gene is TRBJ2-7, the V gene TRBV20-1; TRBD2 agrees at 9 bases. Losses at the gene ends were 3 bases for V and 1 base for J; bases not matched to a gene: 25. The CDR3 consists of 21 residues. Germline V gene lookup returns CDR1 DFQATT and CDR2 SNEGSKA (reference sequence). CDR3 bases: TGCAGTGCTAGGAGTGTGCGTGCTAGCGGGATCAAAGCGTCTTCTTCCTACGAGCAGTACGTC. Encoded protein: CSARSVRASGIKASSSYEQYV.

The chain recombines TRBV5-5 with TRBJ2-7; possible D gene TRBD2, 5 bases. The ends were cut back, 5 bases at V and 6 bases at J, with 21 bases in the middle. Germline V gives CDR1 SGHKS, CDR2 YYEKEE (reference sequence). This CDR3 spans 15 amino acids. The CDR3 coding sequence is TGTGCCAGCAGGGCGTTAAGGGAGACTACGGGCGAGCAGTACTTC. The encoded protein is CASRALRETTGEQYF.

This clonotype was seen a handful of times. The chain uses TRBV20-1 and TRBJ2-3, with 9 bases aligning to TRBD1. V shed 6 bases, J shed 5 bases, and the junction held 12 bases outside the gene matches. This CDR3 has 15 residues. Germline CDR1 reads DFQATT; CDR2 reads SNEGSKA (reference sequence). The CDR3 region is CSASPPRTGEDTQYF. The CDR3 bases are TGCAGTGCATCACCCCCGAGGACAGGGGAAGATACGCAGTATTTT.

This clonotype was recorded a few times. This chain connects TRBV28 to TRBJ1-2, with 9 bases identical to TRBD1. V gave up 7 bases and J gave up 5 bases; unmatched junction bases: 20. Germline CDR1 reads MDHEN; CDR2 reads SYDVKM. CDR3 length: 18 amino acids. The CDR3 sequence: CASTSFGDRVNLDYGYTF. The CDR3 coding sequence is TGTGCCAGCACCTCCTTCGGGGACAGGGTTAACTTGGATTATGGCTACACCTTC.

This clonotype was found a few times. The V and J genes are TRBV29-1 and TRBJ1-1, with unresolved D. This CDR3 region has 11 residues. The V and J ends lost 5 bases and 1 base respectively, with 5 bases between them. Germline CDR1 SQVTM, CDR2 ANQGSEA. CDR3 bases: TGCAGCGTTATCCCGAACACTGAAGCTTTCTTT. Its translation: CSVIPNTEAFF.

The chain carries TRBV10-3 and TRBJ2-7; the match to TRBD1 covers 7 bases. CDR1 is ENHRY and CDR2 is SYGVKD in the germline V gene. Germline trimming cut 8 bases from V and 3 bases from J; bases unmatched to any gene: 13. The CDR3 loop spans 15 amino acids. Here the CDR3 reads CAISLSGTVRYEQYF. The CDR3 DNA is TGTGCCATCTCACTCTCCGGGACAGTCCGCTACGAGCAGTACTTC.

This chain joins TRBV5-1 and TRBJ2-3; 13 positions match TRBD2. The CDR3 covers 16 residues. CDR1 and CDR2 from the germline V gene are SGHRS and YFSETQ. The V segment lost 4 bases and the J segment 5 bases; nucleotides outside the gene matches: 7. CDR3 region: CASSPGLAGVVDTQYF. In DNA form, the CDR3 reads TGCGCCAGCAGCCCCGGACTAGCGGGGGTCGTAGATACGCAGTATTTT. Full variable domain (remainder filled in from reference TRBV5-1 and TRBJ2-3): KAGVTQTPRYLIKTRGQQVTLSCSPISGHRSVSWYQQTPGQGLQFLFEYFSETQRNKGNFPGRFSGRQFSNSRSEMNVSTLELGDSALYLCASSPGLAGVVDTQYFGPGTRLTVL.

The chain employs TRBV18 and TRBJ2-2; tentative D call: TRBD1 (6 bases). The CDR3 consists of 15 residues. The V end lost 4 bases, the J end lost 8 bases, and 17 bases lay between the germline ends. Germline V gene sequence: CDR1 KGHSH, CDR2 LQKENI. In nucleotides, the CDR3 is TGTGCCAGCTCACGGGCGGACAGACAACCGGGGGAGCTGTTTTTT. Protein sequence: CASSRADRQPGELFF.

The rearrangement uses TRBV10-1 and TRBJ2-3; TRBD1 aligns across 7 bases. Germline V gene data show CDR1 as WNHNN and CDR2 as SYGVQD (reference sequence). This CDR3 has 14 amino acids. Germline trimming cut 2 bases from V and 2 bases from J; bases unmatched to any gene: 1. Here the CDR3 reads CASSERGPTDTQYF. CDR3 in DNA: TGCGCCAGCAGTGAGAGGGGGCCCACAGATACGCAGTATTTT.

This clonotype was found a few times. Here the CDR3 DNA reads TGCGCCAGCAGTCCCGGGACAGTAGATGGCTACACCTTC. Translating it yields CASSPGTVDGYTF. The V call is TRBV5-1, the J call TRBJ1-2; 7 nucleotides align to TRBD1. Germline assignment: CDR1 SGHRS and CDR2 YFSETQ. The length of the CDR3 is 13 residues. V gave up 5 bases and J gave up 6 bases; unmatched junction bases: 7.

This clonotype was detected a few times. The V call is TRBV28, the J call TRBJ1-6; D remains ambiguous. The germline V and J ends were trimmed by 0 bases and 6 bases, with 6 bases remaining between them. Germline V gives CDR1 MDHEN, CDR2 SYDVKM. The CDR3 length is 14 residues. CDR3 DNA sequence: TGTGCCAGCAGTTTATGGGAATCTAATTCACCCCTCCACTTT. Its translation is CASSLWESNSPLHF.

This chain joins TRBV5-6 and TRBJ2-6; D ambiguous. There are 15 residues in the CDR3. Trimming removed 1 base at V and 4 bases at J, with 9 bases between. Looked up from germline, CDR1 is SGHDT and CDR2 is YYEEEE. The CDR3 reads CASSLLGIGANVLTF. The CDR3 nucleotides are TGTGCCAGCAGCTTGCTGGGCATCGGGGCCAACGTCCTGACTTTC.

This clonotype has more than one count but fewer than ten. The rearrangement uses TRBV5-1 and TRBJ2-2, with 11 positions matching TRBD2. Germline V lookup: CDR1 SGHRS, CDR2 YFSETQ. V trimming: 4 bases; J trimming: 0 bases; junction bases outside the gene matches: 8. The CDR3 totals 18 residues. The chain's CDR3 is CASSEGLADFANTGELFF. The CDR3 DNA is TGCGCCAGCAGCGAGGGACTAGCGGACTTCGCGAACACCGGGGAGCTGTTTTTT. Variable domain in full (rest from reference TRBV5-1 and TRBJ2-2): KAGVTQTPRYLIKTRGQQVTLSCSPISGHRSVSWYQQTPGQGLQFLFEYFSETQRNKGNFPGRFSGRQFSNSRSEMNVSTLELGDSALYLCASSEGLADFANTGELFFGEGSRLTVL.

Remarks on this clonotype: The conserved phenylalanine or tryptophan is not found at the CDR3 terminus, so this likely reflects a read error. CDR3 bases: TGCGCCAGCAGCTTGGAAGGTCGTCTAGCGGATACGCAGTATGTT. Translated, it gives CASSLEGRLADTQYV. J is TRBJ2-3 and V is TRBV5-1; a weak D match, TRBD2 (6 bases). CDR1 is SGHRS, CDR2 YFSETQ, per germline. The CDR3 contains 15 residues. Trimming stripped 0 bases from V and 6 bases from J, with 14 bases between.